The source of this T cell receptor beta chain is a study of vaccination effects on CD4 cells after COVID-19. Study-wide context: Two-dose vaccination with either BNT162b2 or mRNA-1273 was given to the participants. Study-level results: Clones of infection and vaccine origin contracted markedly late after vaccination.

At the end of more than 8 days of culture, CD4+ T cells were isolated. No vaccinee had earlier SARS-CoV-2 infection, and nucleocapsid antibodies were negative. Replacing half the medium with IL-2 medium was done on days 3 and 7. To note about this clone: Its antigen is currently unknown.

The germline V and J ends were trimmed by 1 base and 3 bases, with 12 bases remaining between them. The CDR3 sequence is 14 residues long. From germline, CDR1 is GTSNPN and CDR2 SVGIG (reference sequence). Sequenced by immunoSEQ multiplex PCR; TCRdb stores in-frame clones only, minus some. Altogether about 48,000 clones are present, approximately 65% being singletons, with the ten largest covering over 4.5%. The sequencing here drew on CD4+ T cells from PBMCs cultured without peptide, taken before COVID-19 vaccination. The TCR originated in a human donor who received a COVID-19 vaccine. This chain joins TRBV30 and TRBJ1-1; D possibly corresponds to TRBD1 (5 bases). The CDR3 DNA reads as TGTGCCTGGAGTGGATCAGGGATCTACACTGAAGCTTTCTTT. This encodes CAWSGSGIYTEAFF.